These 2 T cell receptor beta chains originate from one sample sequenced in a study of blood T cells in healthy people across ages. Using a J-beta primer mix together with a sample-barcoded 5' primer, a second PCR was run for about 7 to 12 cycles. A single record per CDR3 protein comes from TCRdb applying MiXCR to the 5' RACE reads. The sample consists of about 760,000 distinct CDR3 sequences, about 56% of them appearing once. Sequencing input: blood. The receptors come from a man aged 35 to 55 in good health.

The chain recombines TRBV5-1 with TRBJ2-5; no firm D call. The CDR3 covers 12 residues. The V gene lost 4 bases and the J gene lost 11 bases, with 15 bases spanning the gap. Germline V lookup: CDR1 SGHRS, CDR2 YFSETQ. This CDR3 reads CASSNRYNEQYF. CDR3 sequence (DNA): TGCGCCAGCAGCAACCGATACAATGAGCAGTACTTC.

The chain links TRBV28 to TRBJ2-3; D tentatively reads TRBD1 or TRBD2 (6 bases each). This CDR3 region has 13 residues. Germline loops: CDR1 MDHEN, CDR2 SYDVKM. The V end lost 10 bases, the J end lost 4 bases, and 15 bases lay between the germline ends. The CDR3 nucleotides are TGTGCCACCCAGGAGGGGGGCCCAGATACGCAGTATTTT. This sequence encodes CATQEGGPDTQYF.